The rows below give T cell receptor beta chains drawn from one sample of a study of patients and donors after allogeneic stem cell transplantation. TCRdb reanalysed the RT-PCR reads using MiXCR and keeps one entry per CDR3 protein. This sample yields some 880,000 distinct CDR3 sequences, of which approximately 18% are seen a single time; 5% to 6.5% belongs to the top ten. Sequences were obtained from blood, either unsorted or a sorted T cell fraction (not recorded which). Source of these receptors: a human donor who was either an allogeneic HSCT recipient or a stem cell or donor lymphocyte infusion donor (not recorded which). It is not recorded whose cells these are; they may come from a transplant donor. CDR3s include the opening cysteine and the closing phenylalanine or tryptophan. A D gene is named only where the DNA matches it firmly. Rows give clone size only sometimes, using once, few, many, or a class for an expanded clone.

CDR3 DNA: TGTGCCAGCAGCACCCGGACACCTATGAACACTGAAGCTTTCTTT
CDR3 protein: CASSTRTPMNTEAFF
clone size: .
V gene: TRBV14
D gene: .
J gene: TRBJ1-1

CDR3 DNA: TGTGCCAGCACCCTGGACACAGGATACGAGCAGTACTTC
CDR3 protein: CASTLDTGYEQYF
clone size: .
V gene: TRBV5-5
D gene: .
J gene: TRBJ2-7

CDR3 DNA: TGTGCCAGCAGCGCCCGGGACGGCAATCAGCCCCAGCATTTT
CDR3 protein: CASSARDGNQPQHF
clone size: few
V gene: TRBV9
D gene: .
J gene: TRBJ1-5

CDR3 DNA: TGTGCCATCGCCCTGGCGGGGGCCAACGTCCTGACTTTC
CDR3 protein: CAIALAGANVLTF
clone size: few
V gene: TRBV10-3
D gene: .
J gene: TRBJ2-6

CDR3 DNA: TGCGCCAGCAGCCCAAGTGCGGTAAGCTCCTACAATGAGCAGTTCTTC
CDR3 protein: CASSPSAVSSYNEQFF
clone size: .
V gene: TRBV5-1
D gene: .
J gene: TRBJ2-1

CDR3 DNA: TGTGCCAGCAGTTTATCCCCCTCGGGGGACACTGAAGCTTTCTTT
CDR3 protein: CASSLSPSGDTEAFF
clone size: few
V gene: TRBV12-3/TRBV12-4
D gene: .
J gene: TRBJ1-1

CDR3 DNA: TGTGCCAGCAGCTTCTACCGGGACGGACGATACTATGGCTACACCTTC
CDR3 protein: CASSFYRDGRYYGYTF
clone size: few
V gene: TRBV7-9
D gene: .
J gene: TRBJ1-2

CDR3 DNA: TGCGCCAGCAGCTTGGGACAGGGGAACGGGGAGCTGTTTTTT
CDR3 protein: CASSLGQGNGELFF
clone size: few
V gene: TRBV5-1
D gene: TRBD1
J gene: TRBJ2-2

CDR3 DNA: TGCAGTGCCAGGGACAGCTCCACCTATGGCTACACCTTC
CDR3 protein: CSARDSSTYGYTF
clone size: few
V gene: TRBV20-1
D gene: TRBD1
J gene: TRBJ1-2

CDR3 DNA: TGTGCCAGCAGCTTGGGGGCGGGTAACGCAACCCCCTACGAGCAGTACTTC
CDR3 protein: CASSLGAGNATPYEQYF
clone size: few
V gene: TRBV7-9
D gene: .
J gene: TRBJ2-7

CDR3 DNA: TGCAGCGTTCAACTCGGGACAGGGAACCAGCCCCAGCATTTT
CDR3 protein: CSVQLGTGNQPQHF
clone size: many
V gene: TRBV29-1
D gene: TRBD1
J gene: TRBJ1-5

CDR3 DNA: TGTGCCAGCAGTTTAGAGCACTACGAGCAGTACTTC
CDR3 protein: CASSLEHYEQYF
clone size: .
V gene: TRBV12-3/TRBV12-4
D gene: .
J gene: TRBJ2-7

CDR3 DNA: TGTGCCAGCAGCTTACGGGGGAAATGGACCGGGGAGCTGTTTTTT
CDR3 protein: CASSLRGKWTGELFF
clone size: .
V gene: TRBV11-2
D gene: .
J gene: TRBJ2-2

CDR3 DNA: TGTGCCAGCAGTGGTCCAGGCCGATACGAGCAGTACTTC
CDR3 protein: CASSGPGRYEQYF
clone size: .
V gene: TRBV25-1
D gene: .
J gene: TRBJ2-7

CDR3 DNA: TGTGCCAGCAGTTTCCGACCGGGTCGTGGGGGCTCCTACGAGCAGTACTTC
CDR3 protein: CASSFRPGRGGSYEQYF
clone size: .
V gene: TRBV12-3/TRBV12-4
D gene: .
J gene: TRBJ2-7

CDR3 DNA: TGTGCCAGCAGCGTACAGGGTAACGAAGAGACCCAGTACTTC
CDR3 protein: CASSVQGNEETQYF
clone size: few
V gene: TRBV7-3
D gene: .
J gene: TRBJ2-5

CDR3 DNA: TGTGCCAGCAGCTTGGTTCGGGAGTACAATGAGCAGTTCTTC
CDR3 protein: CASSLVREYNEQFF
clone size: many
V gene: TRBV5-6
D gene: .
J gene: TRBJ2-1

CDR3 DNA: TGTGCCACAGACAGGGTTGGAGATACGCAGTATTTT
CDR3 protein: CATDRVGDTQYF
clone size: few
V gene: TRBV28
D gene: TRBD1
J gene: TRBJ2-3

CDR3 DNA: TGCAGCGTGGACCGTCGGGGCTACACCTTC
CDR3 protein: CSVDRRGYTF
clone size: many
V gene: TRBV29-1
D gene: .
J gene: TRBJ1-2

CDR3 DNA: TGTGCCAGCAGTTTTGGTATCAAAGAGGTACGCAATGAGCAGTTCTTC
CDR3 protein: CASSFGIKEVRNEQFF
clone size: .
V gene: TRBV12-3/TRBV12-4
D gene: .
J gene: TRBJ2-1

CDR3 DNA: TGTGCCAGCAGCTCAGCTAAAGCGGTTGATAGCACAGATACGCAGTATTTT
CDR3 protein: CASSSAKAVDSTDTQYF
clone size: .
V gene: TRBV7-2
D gene: .
J gene: TRBJ2-3

CDR3 DNA: TGTGCCAGCAGTTACTCGAGTCAGTATAGCAATCAGCCCCAGCATTTT
CDR3 protein: CASSYSSQYSNQPQHF
clone size: few
V gene: TRBV6-5
D gene: .
J gene: TRBJ1-5

CDR3 DNA: TGTGCCAGCAGCCAAGAAGGTCGAGCAAAACAAGAGACCCAGTACTTC
CDR3 protein: CASSQEGRAKQETQYF
clone size: .
V gene: TRBV4-2
D gene: .
J gene: TRBJ2-5

CDR3 DNA: TGTGCCAGCAGGATACAGGGAGGCGTCTATGGCTACACCTTC
CDR3 protein: CASRIQGGVYGYTF
clone size: few
V gene: TRBV12-3/TRBV12-4
D gene: .
J gene: TRBJ1-2

CDR3 DNA: TGTGCCAGCAGCTTACACAGGAGCCCGGTCGGGGAGCTGTTTTTT
CDR3 protein: CASSLHRSPVGELFF
clone size: .
V gene: TRBV7-2
D gene: .
J gene: TRBJ2-2

CDR3 DNA: TGTGCCAGCACCACAAACATACTGAACACTGAAGCTTTCTTT
CDR3 protein: CASTTNILNTEAFF
clone size: few
V gene: TRBV2
D gene: .
J gene: TRBJ1-1

CDR3 DNA: TGTGCCAGCAGCGGTGGCCGGGACTCTACCTACGAGCAGTACTTC
CDR3 protein: CASSGGRDSTYEQYF
clone size: .
V gene: TRBV12-3/TRBV12-4
D gene: .
J gene: TRBJ2-7

CDR3 DNA: TGTGCCAGCAGCTTAGGGGGCTTCAATGAGCAGTTCTTC
CDR3 protein: CASSLGGFNEQFF
clone size: few
V gene: TRBV7-8
D gene: .
J gene: TRBJ2-1

CDR3 DNA: TGTGCCAGCAGGCGACCACCGGGACAGAACACTGAAGCTTTCTTT
CDR3 protein: CASRRPPGQNTEAFF
clone size: many
V gene: TRBV6-2/TRBV6-3
D gene: .
J gene: TRBJ1-1